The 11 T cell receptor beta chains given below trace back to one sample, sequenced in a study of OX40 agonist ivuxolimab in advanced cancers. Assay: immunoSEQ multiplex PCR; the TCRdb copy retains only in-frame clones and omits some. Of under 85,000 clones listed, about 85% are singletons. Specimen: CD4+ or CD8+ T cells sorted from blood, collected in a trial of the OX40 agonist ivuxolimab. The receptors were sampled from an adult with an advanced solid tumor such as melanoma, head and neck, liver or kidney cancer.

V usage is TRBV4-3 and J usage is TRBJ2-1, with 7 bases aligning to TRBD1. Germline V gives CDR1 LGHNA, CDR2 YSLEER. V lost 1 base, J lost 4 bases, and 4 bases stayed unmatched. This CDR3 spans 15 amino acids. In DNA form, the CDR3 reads TGCGCCAGCAGCCAAGGTGGGACAGTATACAATGAGCAGTTCTTC. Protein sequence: CASSQGGTVYNEQFF.

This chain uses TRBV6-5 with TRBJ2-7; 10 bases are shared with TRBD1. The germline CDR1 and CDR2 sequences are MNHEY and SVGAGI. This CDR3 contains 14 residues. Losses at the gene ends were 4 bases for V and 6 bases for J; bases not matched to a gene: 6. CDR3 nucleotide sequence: TGTGCCAGCAGTTCATCCGGGACAGGGGTCGAGCAGTACTTC. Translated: CASSSSGTGVEQYF.

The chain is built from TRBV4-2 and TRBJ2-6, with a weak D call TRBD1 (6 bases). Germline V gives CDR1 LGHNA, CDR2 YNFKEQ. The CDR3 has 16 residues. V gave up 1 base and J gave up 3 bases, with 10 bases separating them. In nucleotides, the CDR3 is TGTGCCAGCAGCCAAGCAGGGGCACTTGGGGCCAACGTCCTGACTTTC. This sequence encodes CASSQAGALGANVLTF.

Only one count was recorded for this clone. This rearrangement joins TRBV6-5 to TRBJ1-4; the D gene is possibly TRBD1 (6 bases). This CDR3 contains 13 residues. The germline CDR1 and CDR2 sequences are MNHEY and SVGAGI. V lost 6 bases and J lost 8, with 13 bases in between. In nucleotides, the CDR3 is TGTGCCAGCAGCGGGACAAAGGGAGAAAAACTGTTTTTT. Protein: CASSGTKGEKLFF.

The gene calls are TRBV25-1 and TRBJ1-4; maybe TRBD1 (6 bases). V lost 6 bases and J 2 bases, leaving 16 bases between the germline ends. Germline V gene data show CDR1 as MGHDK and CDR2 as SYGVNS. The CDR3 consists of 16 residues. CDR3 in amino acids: CASSPHGGLTNEKLFF. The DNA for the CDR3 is TGTGCCAGCAGCCCACACGGGGGCCTCACTAATGAAAAACTGTTTTTT.

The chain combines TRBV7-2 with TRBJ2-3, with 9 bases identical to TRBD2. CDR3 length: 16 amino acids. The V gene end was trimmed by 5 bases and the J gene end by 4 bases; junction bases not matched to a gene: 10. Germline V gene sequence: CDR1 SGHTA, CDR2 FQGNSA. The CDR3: CASSMGRGGHADTQYF. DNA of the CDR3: TGTGCCAGCAGCATGGGGCGGGGGGGCCACGCAGATACGCAGTATTTT.

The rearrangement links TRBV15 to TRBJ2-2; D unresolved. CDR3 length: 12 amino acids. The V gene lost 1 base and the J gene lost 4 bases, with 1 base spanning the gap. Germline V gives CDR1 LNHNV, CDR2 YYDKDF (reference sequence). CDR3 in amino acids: CATSRVTGELFF. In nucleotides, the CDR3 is TGTGCCACCAGCAGAGTCACCGGGGAGCTGTTTTTT.

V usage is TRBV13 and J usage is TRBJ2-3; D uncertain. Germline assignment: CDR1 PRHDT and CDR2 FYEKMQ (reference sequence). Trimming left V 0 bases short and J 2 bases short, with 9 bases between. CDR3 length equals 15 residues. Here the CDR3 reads CASSLGGKITDTQYF. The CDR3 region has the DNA TGTGCCAGCAGCTTAGGCGGAAAAATCACAGATACGCAGTATTTT. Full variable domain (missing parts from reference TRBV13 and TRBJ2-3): AAGVIQSPRHLIKEKRETATLKCYPIPRHDTVYWYQQGPGQDPQFLISFYEKMQSDKGSIPDRFSAQQFSDYHSELNMSSLELGDSALYFCASSLGGKITDTQYFGPGTRLTVL.

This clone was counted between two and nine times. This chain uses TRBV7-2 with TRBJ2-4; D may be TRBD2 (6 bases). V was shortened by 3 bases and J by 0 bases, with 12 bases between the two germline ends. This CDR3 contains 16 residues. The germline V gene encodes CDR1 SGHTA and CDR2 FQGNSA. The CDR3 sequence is CASSLGRSLAKNIQYF. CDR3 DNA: TGTGCCAGCAGCTTGGGGAGGAGCCTAGCCAAAAACATTCAGTACTTC.

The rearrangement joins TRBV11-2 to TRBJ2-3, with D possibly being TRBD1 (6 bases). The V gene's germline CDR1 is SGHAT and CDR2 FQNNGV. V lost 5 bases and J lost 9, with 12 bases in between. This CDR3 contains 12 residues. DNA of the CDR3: TGTGCCAGCAGCGAAACCCAGGGGACGCAGTATTTT. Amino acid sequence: CASSETQGTQYF.

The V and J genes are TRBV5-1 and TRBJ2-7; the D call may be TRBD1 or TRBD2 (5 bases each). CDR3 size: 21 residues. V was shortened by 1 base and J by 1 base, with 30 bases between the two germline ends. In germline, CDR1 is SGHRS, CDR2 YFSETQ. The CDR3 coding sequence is TGCGCCAGCAGCTTGAGAGGGGCTAACATGGGACGGCACGGTCCATCCTACGAGCAGTACTTC. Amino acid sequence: CASSLRGANMGRHGPSYEQYF. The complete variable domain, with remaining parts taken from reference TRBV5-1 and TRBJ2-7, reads KAGVTQTPRYLIKTRGQQVTLSCSPISGHRSVSWYQQTPGQGLQFLFEYFSETQRNKGNFPGRFSGRQFSNSRSEMNVSTLELGDSALYLCASSLRGANMGRHGPSYEQYFGPGTRLTVT.